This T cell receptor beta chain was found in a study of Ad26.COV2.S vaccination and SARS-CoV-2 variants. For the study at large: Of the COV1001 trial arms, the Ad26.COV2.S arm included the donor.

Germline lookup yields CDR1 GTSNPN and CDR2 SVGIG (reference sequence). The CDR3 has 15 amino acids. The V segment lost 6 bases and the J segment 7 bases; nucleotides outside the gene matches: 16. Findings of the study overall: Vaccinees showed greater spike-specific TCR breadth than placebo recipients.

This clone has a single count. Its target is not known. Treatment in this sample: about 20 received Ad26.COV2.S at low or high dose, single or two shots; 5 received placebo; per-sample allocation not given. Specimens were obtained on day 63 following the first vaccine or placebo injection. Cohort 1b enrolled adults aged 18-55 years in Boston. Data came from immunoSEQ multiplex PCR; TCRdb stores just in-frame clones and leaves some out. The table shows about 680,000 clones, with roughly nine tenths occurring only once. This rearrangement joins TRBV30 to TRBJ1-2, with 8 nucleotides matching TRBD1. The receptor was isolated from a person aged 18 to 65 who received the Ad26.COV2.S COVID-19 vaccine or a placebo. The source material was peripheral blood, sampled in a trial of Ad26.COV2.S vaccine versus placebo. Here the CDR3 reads CACHRGFMGHRGYTF. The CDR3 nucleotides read TGTGCCTGCCACAGGGGGTTTATGGGGCATCGTGGCTACACCTTC.